These T cell receptor beta chains were read from a single sample in a study of radiation and T cells in renal cell carcinoma. The data were produced by immunoSEQ multiplex PCR, yet TCRdb's version contains in-frame clones alone and is incomplete. The repertoire holds 100,000 to 150,000 clones, more than 75% seen once, with around 6% in the top ten. The material was blood, obtained from a patient whose treatment included radiotherapy and nephrectomy. All receptors derive from a woman aged 70-85 years with renal cell carcinoma. CDR3s include the opening cysteine and the closing phenylalanine or tryptophan. The order of the fields is V gene, clone size, D gene, J gene, CDR3 protein, CDR3 DNA. D genes are given only for firm matches. Clone size appears in some rows only: once, few, many, or a class for an expanded clone.

TRBV19,.,TRBD1,TRBJ2-2,CASSTFGQGEYTGELFF,TGTGCCAGTAGTACCTTCGGACAGGGGGAATACACCGGGGAGCTGTTTTTT
TRBV4-3,once,.,TRBJ2-2,CASSQAVRPTGELFF,TGCGCCAGCAGCCAAGCGGTCAGACCCACCGGGGAGCTGTTTTTT
TRBV19,.,.,TRBJ2-2,CASRILRGNTGELFF,TGTGCCAGTAGAATTCTCCGGGGAAACACCGGGGAGCTGTTTTTT
TRBV6-1,.,.,TRBJ2-5,CASCLDGTQETQYF,TGTGCCAGTTGTTTAGACGGGACTCAAGAGACCCAGTACTTC
TRBV19,.,.,TRBJ2-1,CASSYRDGLRNEQFF,TGTGCCAGTAGTTACCGGGACGGCTTGAGGAATGAGCAGTTCTTC
TRBV15,.,.,TRBJ2-2,CATSRGAYPGELFF,TGTGCCACCAGCAGAGGGGCGTATCCCGGGGAGCTGTTTTTT
TRBV5-1,.,.,TRBJ2-5,CASSSWAGSEGRETQYF,TGCGCCAGCAGCTCCTGGGCCGGGTCCGAGGGTCGAGAGACCCAGTACTTC
TRBV5-1,.,TRBD2,TRBJ2-5,CASSGGTSGRATQYF,TGCGCCAGCAGCGGAGGGACTAGCGGGAGGGCTACCCAGTACTTC
TRBV9,once,.,TRBJ1-3,CASSALQGDTIYF,TGTGCCAGCAGCGCCTTACAGGGAGACACCATATATTTT
TRBV5-6,.,TRBD1,TRBJ1-2,CASSLFRGQDGYTF,TGTGCCAGCAGCTTGTTCAGGGGGCAAGATGGCTACACCTTC
TRBV7-2,.,.,TRBJ1-4,CASSLGLRREKLFF,TGTGCCAGCAGTTTGGGACTTCGGCGTGAAAAACTGTTTTTT
TRBV5-4,.,.,TRBJ1-1,CASSLGAQGRGGTFF,TGTGCCAGCAGCTTGGGTGCACAGGGTAGAGGTGGGACTTTCTTT
TRBV7-9,.,.,TRBJ2-2,CAGGTENTGELFF,TGTGCCGGCGGGACGGAGAACACCGGGGAGCTGTTTTTT
TRBV9,.,.,TRBJ1-1,CASSPRGGFKGEAFF,TGTGCCAGCAGCCCCCGGGGGGGGTTCAAGGGTGAAGCTTTCTTT
TRBV9,.,.,TRBJ1-6,CASSPMDNSPLHF,TGTGCCAGCAGCCCGATGGATAATTCACCCCTCCACTTT
TRBV28,once,.,TRBJ1-2,CASGRPVENYGYTF,TGTGCCAGCGGACGGCCGGTGGAGAACTATGGCTACACCTTC
TRBV20-1,once,.,TRBJ2-5,CSATGTETQYF,TGCAGTGCTACAGGGACGGAGACCCAGTACTTC
TRBV5-1,.,.,TRBJ2-2,CASSLVVLSGTNTGELFF,TGCGCCAGCAGCTTGGTGGTTTTGTCGGGTACTAACACCGGGGAGCTGTTTTTT
TRBV9,.,TRBD2,TRBJ2-5,CASSVEGGGNPGTQYF,TGTGCCAGCAGCGTAGAAGGCGGGGGGAACCCCGGGACCCAGTACTTC
TRBV9,.,.,TRBJ1-1,CASSVALQGVNTEAFF,TGTGCCAGCAGCGTAGCCCTCCAAGGGGTGAACACTGAAGCTTTCTTT
TRBV30,.,TRBD1,TRBJ1-4,CACPLGRGSEKLFF,TGTGCCTGCCCACTGGGCAGGGGGAGTGAAAAACTGTTTTTT
TRBV10-3,.,TRBD1,TRBJ1-2,CAITPTGTNYGYTF,TGTGCCATCACCCCGACAGGGACCAACTATGGCTACACCTTC
TRBV19,.,.,TRBJ2-4,CASSARDTQNIQYF,TGTGCCAGTAGTGCTCGGGACACACAAAACATTCAGTACTTC
TRBV7-9,.,.,TRBJ1-3,CASTGQSSGNTIYF,TGTGCCAGCACCGGACAGAGCTCTGGAAACACCATATATTTT
TRBV28,.,.,TRBJ1-2,CASSPTGWGGYTF,TGTGCCAGCAGTCCCACAGGGTGGGGAGGCTACACCTTC
TRBV7-2,.,.,TRBJ1-1,CASSSIPSGTGTEAFF,TGTGCCAGCAGCTCCATCCCCTCCGGGACTGGGACTGAAGCTTTCTTT
TRBV5-4,.,TRBD2,TRBJ2-3,CASSLGLTSGYTDTQYF,TGTGCCAGCAGCTTGGGGCTCACTAGCGGTTACACAGATACGCAGTATTTT
TRBV9,.,TRBD1,TRBJ2-7,CASSPRQGDEQYF,TGTGCCAGCAGCCCTCGACAGGGCGACGAGCAGTACTTC
TRBV6-4,.,TRBD1,TRBJ1-1,CASSLQGGDTEAFF,TGTGCCAGCAGTCTACAGGGGGGGGACACTGAAGCTTTCTTT
TRBV19,few,.,TRBJ1-1,CASSIVPATEAFF,TGTGCCAGTAGTATAGTTCCGGCCACTGAAGCTTTCTTT
TRBV6-1,few,TRBD2,TRBJ2-1,CASSGLAGGPNEQFF,TGTGCCAGCAGTGGACTAGCGGGGGGGCCCAATGAGCAGTTCTTC
TRBV11-2,.,.,TRBJ2-5,CASSSRTAQETQYF,TGTGCCAGCAGCTCCCGGACGGCCCAAGAGACCCAGTACTTC
TRBV6-1,once,.,TRBJ2-2,CASSFRLENTGELFF,TGTGCCAGCAGCTTTCGACTAGAGAACACCGGGGAGCTGTTTTTT
TRBV5-3,.,.,TRBJ2-7,CARSGWWYEQYF,TGTGCCAGAAGCGGCTGGTGGTACGAGCAGTACTTC
TRBV5-7,.,TRBD2,TRBJ2-1,CASSFGTSGGARSYNEQFF,TGTGCCAGCAGCTTTGGGACTAGCGGGGGGGCCAGATCCTACAATGAGCAGTTCTTC
TRBV7-9,.,.,TRBJ2-3,CASSSQDPFGDTQYF,TGTGCCAGCAGCTCCCAAGACCCATTCGGCGATACGCAGTATTTT
TRBV7-9,few,.,TRBJ2-1,CASSFPTGGRSEQFF,TGTGCCAGCAGCTTCCCCACGGGGGGCAGGAGTGAGCAGTTCTTC
TRBV29-1,.,.,TRBJ1-2,CSVESQYGYTF,TGCAGCGTTGAGTCACAGTATGGCTACACCTTC
TRBV6-1,.,.,TRBJ2-2,CACSGITGELFF,TGTGCCTGCTCTGGGATCACCGGGGAGCTGTTTTTT